A selection of T cell receptor beta chains follows, all from one sample in a study of beta chain features in type 1 diabetes. Clones were read by immunoSEQ multiplex PCR, and TCRdb kept only the in-frame ones, dropping some. Among some 150,000 clones, roughly 50% were seen once, and the ten largest hold roughly 0.42%. The specimen sequenced was Tregs from blood. These receptors were taken from a man aged 18 to 30 in good health. The CDR3 runs from the conserved cysteine through the conserved F or W. A D gene is named only where the DNA matches it firmly. The size entry is marked missing in some rows and otherwise reads once, few, many or a size class.

DNA,CDR3,size,V,D,J
TGTGCCAGCGGCCCGGGAGCCCAGTACTTC,CASGPGAQYF,-,TRBV27,-,TRBJ2-7
TGTGCCAGCAGCAAAACCGGGAACGATTACGAGCAGTACTTC,CASSKTGNDYEQYF,-,TRBV5-4,-,TRBJ2-7
TGTGCCAGCTCACCCTCACGCGCGGGCTGGGAGCAAGAGACCCAGTACTTC,CASSPSRAGWEQETQYF,-,TRBV18,-,TRBJ2-5
TGCAGCACCGGGGGGAGTACTGAAGCTTTCTTT,CSTGGSTEAFF,few,TRBV29-1,-,TRBJ1-1
TGTGCCAGCAGCTTCGGTGCGGGGTCAGGGGATACGCAGTATTTT,CASSFGAGSGDTQYF,once,TRBV7-3,-,TRBJ2-3
TGTGCCAGCAGCGTAGGTCCTTACTCTGGGGCCAACGTCCTGACTTTC,CASSVGPYSGANVLTF,few,TRBV9,-,TRBJ2-6
TGTGCCATCAGTGCCGGACAGGGCCCCTACGAGCAGTACTTC,CAISAGQGPYEQYF,-,TRBV10-3,TRBD1,TRBJ2-7
TGTGCCAGCAGCCAAGGGCAGGGAGGTTATGGCTACACCTTC,CASSQGQGGYGYTF,-,TRBV14,-,TRBJ1-2
TGTGCCAGCAGCTCGGGACTAGCCCAAGAGACCCAGTACTTC,CASSSGLAQETQYF,-,TRBV4-2,TRBD2,TRBJ2-5
TGTGCCAGCAGCGAGGGTAGCGCTAGCGGAAACAATGAGCAGTTCTTC,CASSEGSASGNNEQFF,-,TRBV28,TRBD2,TRBJ2-1
TGTGCCAGTAGTATAGTTACCGGGGGACTTCCAGAGACCCAGTACTTC,CASSIVTGGLPETQYF,-,TRBV19,-,TRBJ2-5
TGTGCCAGCAGTTACGGAGGCGGGATAGTACAAGAGACCCAGTACTTC,CASSYGGGIVQETQYF,once,TRBV6-5,-,TRBJ2-5
TGCGCCAGCAGATGGGGCGTAAGGAGCACTGAAGCTTTCTTT,CASRWGVRSTEAFF,few,TRBV4-3,-,TRBJ1-1
TGTGCCAGCAGCTTAGAGGGCGGGAGGGCCGGTAGTGAGCAGTTCTTC,CASSLEGGRAGSEQFF,few,TRBV7-8,TRBD2,TRBJ2-1
TGTGCCAGTAGAGGATTTGGCGGAGGGCTATTATCCAATGAGCAGTTCTTC,CASRGFGGGLLSNEQFF,-,TRBV19,-,TRBJ2-1
TGTGCCAGCAGTTCGTGGGGGGGAACTAATGAAAAACTGTTTTTT,CASSSWGGTNEKLFF,few,TRBV28,-,TRBJ1-4
TGTGCCAGCAGCTCGACATTAACGGGACAGATCTATGGCTACACCTTC,CASSSTLTGQIYGYTF,few,TRBV5-6,TRBD1,TRBJ1-2
TGTGCCAGCAGCCTGAGCCGTGGTGGGCATGAGCAGTTCTTC,CASSLSRGGHEQFF,-,TRBV7-2,-,TRBJ2-1